A single sample gave rise to the 30 T cell receptor beta chains below, sequenced in a study of T cells in Graves' hyperthyroidism and ophthalmopathy. Using RNA transcripts as the source, TCR beta CDR3 regions were amplified. First-round RT-PCR targeting the TCR CDR3 was performed with the HTBI primer set. TCRdb reanalysed the multiplex PCR reads using MiXCR and keeps one entry per CDR3 protein. The sample holds under 400,000 distinct CDR3 sequences, 15% to 17% seen once. The sequencing input was blood. The receptors derive from a woman between 18 and 30 years old with Graves' hyperthyroidism that later progressed to Graves' ophthalmopathy.

The chain recombines TRBV27 with TRBJ2-5; the match to TRBD2 covers 9 bases. V lost 5 bases and J lost 9; bases outside the gene matches: 25. Germline loops: CDR1 MNHEY, CDR2 SMNVEV (reference sequence). This CDR3 comprises 19 residues. The CDR3 region is CASSTLTGSDPRQRGAQYF. CDR3 DNA: TGTGCCAGCAGTACCTTAACGGGCTCCGACCCACGACAGCGGGGGGCCCAGTACTTC.

This clonotype was detected only a few times. The chain recombines TRBV12-3 or TRBV12-4 with TRBJ1-2; no reliable D call. The V end lost 6 bases, the J end lost 4 bases, and 12 bases lay between the germline ends. This CDR3 region has 13 residues. The CDR3 DNA reads TGTGCCAGCAGCCCGCTCGGGCCCTATGGCTACACCTTC. Translation: CASSPLGPYGYTF.

This clonotype was detected a few times. The genes are TRBV5-1 and TRBJ2-2; the D is unclear. Germline CDR1 and CDR2: SGHRS and YFSETQ. V was shortened by 0 bases and J by 1 base, with 7 bases between the two germline ends. The CDR3 spans 15 residues. The DNA for the CDR3 is TGCGCCAGCAGCTTGGCAGTAGGGAACACCGGGGAGCTGTTTTTT. Protein: CASSLAVGNTGELFF.

The chain carries TRBV29-1 and TRBJ2-7, with 8 bases identical to TRBD2. The germline V gene has CDR1 SQVTM and CDR2 ANQGSEA. The CDR3 consists of 12 residues. The trim removed 5 bases at V and 0 bases at J, leaving 0 bases unmatched. The CDR3 region has the DNA TGCAGCGTTCGGGGGGGCTCCTACGAGCAGTACTTC. Protein: CSVRGGSYEQYF.

The chain recombines TRBV15 with TRBJ2-1, with 8 bases that match TRBD1. Germline V gene lookup returns CDR1 LNHNV and CDR2 YYDKDF (reference sequence). Trimming took 3 bases from V and 7 from J; bases not matched to a gene: 5. The CDR3 runs to 14 residues. This CDR3 reads CATSRRTGWNEQFF. The CDR3 nucleotides are TGTGCCACCAGCAGGCGGACAGGGTGGAATGAGCAGTTCTTC.

This clonotype was observed many times. This chain uses TRBV7-2 with TRBJ2-7; D unresolved. V was clipped by 5 bases and J by 2 bases, with 10 bases between them. Looked up from germline, CDR1 is SGHTA and CDR2 is FQGNSA. The CDR3 length is 13 residues. The CDR3 coding sequence is TGTGCCAGCAGCCCGCAGAGTGCCTACGAGCAGTACTTC. This encodes CASSPQSAYEQYF.

The chain uses TRBV27 and TRBJ2-1, with 7 bases identical to TRBD1. Germline CDR1 reads MNHEY; CDR2 reads SMNVEV (reference sequence). J was trimmed by 2 bases and V by 9 bases; bases with no gene match: 13. The CDR3 has 16 amino acids. CDR3 coding DNA: TGTGCCAGTTGTGATGTAACAGGGGTCCCCTACAATGAGCAGTTCTTC. It is translated as CASCDVTGVPYNEQFF.

This clonotype was observed many times. The CDR3 here is CASSQDVRDRGFHSPLHF. DNA for the CDR3: TGTGCCAGCAGCCAAGATGTCCGGGACAGGGGGTTTCATTCACCCCTCCACTTT. This chain connects TRBV3-1 to TRBJ1-6; 11 nucleotides line up with TRBD1. V lost 0 bases, J lost 8 bases, and 9 bases stayed unmatched. CDR3 length: 18 amino acids. CDR1 is LGHDT and CDR2 is YNNKEL in the germline V gene (reference sequence).

This clonotype has a count of ten or more. The chain has TRBV28 and TRBJ2-3, with 9 bases fitting TRBD1. CDR3 size: 15 residues. Per germline, CDR1 MDHEN and CDR2 SYDVKM. With 5 bases clipped from V and 5 bases from J, the junction kept 8 bases outside the gene matches. DNA of the CDR3: TGTGCCAGCAGTCGGGACAGGGAGGCAGAAGATACGCAGTATTTT. It encodes CASSRDREAEDTQYF.

This clonotype showed up many times. The gene calls are TRBV28 and TRBJ2-1, with D perhaps TRBD2 (5 bases). The CDR3 length is 11 residues. Trimming removed 10 bases at V and 8 bases at J, with 12 bases between. Germline CDR1 reads MDHEN; CDR2 reads SYDVKM. The CDR3 protein is CAIQHGDEQFF. The CDR3 region has the DNA TGTGCCATCCAACACGGGGATGAGCAGTTCTTC. The full variable domain, completed using reference TRBV28 and TRBJ2-1, is DVKVTQSSRYLVKRTGEKVFLECVQDMDHENMFWYRQDPGLGLRLIYFSYDVKMKEKGDIPEGYSVSREKKERFSLILESASTNQTSMYLCAIQHGDEQFFGPGTRLTVL.

In DNA, the CDR3 is TGCGCCAGCGGGGGGGGAGCGGGAGGAAATGAGCAGTTCTTC. This sequence encodes CASGGGAGGNEQFF. This chain uses TRBV5-1 with TRBJ2-1; 9 bases map to TRBD2. With 7 bases clipped from V and 7 bases from J, the junction kept 9 bases outside the gene matches. The CDR3 runs to 14 residues. The V gene's germline CDR1 is SGHRS and CDR2 YFSETQ.

This clonotype was picked up a small number of times. The chain joins TRBV4-1 to TRBJ2-1; D ambiguous. The CDR3 covers 17 residues. Per the germline V gene, CDR1 is MGHRA and CDR2 is YSYEKL. Trimming left V 4 bases short and J 2 bases short, with 18 bases between. The CDR3 spells CASSLLIPGGAYNEQFF. The CDR3 DNA is TGCGCCAGCAGCCTACTGATCCCGGGTGGCGCCTACAATGAGCAGTTCTTC.

In its sample, this clonotype was seen many times. This chain joins TRBV6-1 and TRBJ2-5; 7 bases line up with TRBD1. V lost 5 bases and J lost 5; bases outside the gene matches: 8. The CDR3 runs to 14 residues. CDR1 and CDR2 from the germline V gene are MNHNS and SASEGT. The CDR3 reads CASSKQGRGETQYF. The CDR3 nucleotides are TGTGCCAGCAGTAAACAGGGGAGAGGGGAGACCCAGTACTTC.

The genes are TRBV29-1 and TRBJ2-3; 11 bases are shared with TRBD2. The CDR3 is 14 amino acids. V lost 3 bases, J lost 2 bases, and 1 base stayed unmatched. Germline CDR1 and CDR2: SQVTM and ANQGSEA. The chain's CDR3 is CSVEGLADTDTQYF. The CDR3, as DNA: TGCAGCGTTGAGGGACTAGCGGACACAGATACGCAGTATTTT.

This chain joins TRBV19 and TRBJ1-5; 7 bases match TRBD1. With 1 base clipped from V and 2 bases from J, the junction kept 5 bases outside the gene matches. Germline CDR1 reads LNHDA; CDR2 reads SQIVND (reference sequence). The CDR3 totals 16 residues. The CDR3, as DNA: TGTGCCAGTAGTATAGTTGGAGGGGGCGGCAATCAGCCCCAGCATTTT. This codes for CASSIVGGGGNQPQHF.

This clonotype was observed many times. The gene calls are TRBV2 and TRBJ2-1; TRBD2 matches 14 bases. This CDR3 region has 15 residues. J lost 10 bases, V lost 8 bases, and 10 bases had no gene match. Germline V gene data show CDR1 as SNHLY and CDR2 as FYNNEI. Here the CDR3 DNA reads TGTGCCAGCGATGGGACTAGCGGGAGAGGGTGGGAGCAGTTCTTC. Translated: CASDGTSGRGWEQFF.

This clonotype was seen only a few times. V usage is TRBV6-2 or TRBV6-3 and J usage is TRBJ1-4, with D hard to call. With 6 bases removed from V and 6 bases from J, the gap between germline ends came to 5 bases. The CDR3 covers 11 residues. Germline V CDR1 and CDR2: MNHEY, SVGEGT. Written as DNA, the CDR3 is TGTGCCAGCAGGGGTTATGAAAAACTGTTTTTT. Protein product: CASRGYEKLFF.

This clonotype was seen ten or more times. This chain joins TRBV7-8 and TRBJ2-5; possible D gene TRBD1, 6 bases. Trimming pared 5 bases from V and 5 bases from J, leaving 18 bases between. Germline lookup yields CDR1 SGHVS and CDR2 FQNEAQ. CDR3 length equals 15 residues. The DNA for the CDR3 is TGTGCCAGCAGCCGGACCAGGGGTGTGCGGGAGACCCAGTACTTC. Its protein is CASSRTRGVRETQYF.

The J gene is TRBJ2-1, the V gene TRBV7-9; TRBD2 agrees at 7 bases. Trimming cost V 3 bases and J 6 bases; bases outside gene matches: 20. The CDR3 runs 19 residues. Germline-derived CDR1 and CDR2 are SEHNR and FQNEAQ (reference sequence). DNA of the CDR3: TGTGCCAGCAGCTTTCATTTGCGTGGCGGGAGAAGACTTGGCAATGAGCAGTTCTTC. This codes for CASSFHLRGGRRLGNEQFF.

This clonotype was found many times. The J gene is TRBJ1-1, the V gene TRBV13; 8 positions agree with TRBD1. Germline V gene lookup returns CDR1 PRHDT and CDR2 FYEKMQ (reference sequence). V shed 4 bases and J 0 bases; nucleotides not matched to a gene: 13. The CDR3 totals 18 residues. CDR3 coding DNA: TGTGCCAGCAGCTCCGCCCGGAAAGGACAGGGCATGAACACTGAAGCTTTCTTT. Amino acid sequence: CASSSARKGQGMNTEAFF.

This clonotype has just a few counts. This chain joins TRBV29-1 and TRBJ2-1; D call uncertain. Per the germline V gene, CDR1 is SQVTM and CDR2 is ANQGSEA. CDR3 length: 12 amino acids. The germline V and J ends were trimmed by 3 bases and 6 bases, with 9 bases remaining between them. The DNA for the CDR3 is TGCAGCGTTGATCGGCGGATCAATGAGCAGTTCTTC. This encodes CSVDRRINEQFF.

This clonotype was counted at least ten times. This sequence joins TRBV2 and TRBJ1-5, with 8 bases matching TRBD1. The J segment lost 0 bases and the V segment lost 4 bases, leaving 2 bases of the junction unmatched. The CDR3 is 15 residues long. Per the germline V gene, CDR1 is SNHLY and CDR2 is FYNNEI. As DNA, the CDR3 is TGTGCCAGCAGTGGGACAGGGAATAGCAATCAGCCCCAGCATTTT. Its protein is CASSGTGNSNQPQHF. Supplemented by reference TRBV2 and TRBJ1-5, the full variable domain reads EPEVTQTPSHQVTQMGQEVILRCVPISNHLYFYWYRQILGQKVEFLVSFYNNEISEKSEIFDDQFSVERPDGSNFTLKIRSTKLEDSAMYFCASSGTGNSNQPQHFGDGTRLSIL.

The table lists this clonotype with many counts. The chain has TRBV5-1 and TRBJ2-1, with TRBD2 matching 7 bases. This CDR3 is built from 15 residues. Germline V gives CDR1 SGHRS, CDR2 YFSETQ. V lost 4 bases and J lost 7; bases outside the gene matches: 11. CDR3 sequence (DNA): TGCGCCAGCAGCCCCCGGGGCGGGAGAGGGAATGAGCAGTTCTTC. Translating gives CASSPRGGRGNEQFF.

This clonotype has ten or more counts. This chain uses TRBV20-1 with TRBJ2-7; 9 bases map to TRBD2. There are 15 residues in the CDR3. Trimming took 6 bases from V and 2 from J; bases not matched to a gene: 11. Germline-derived CDR1 and CDR2 are DFQATT and SNEGSKA (reference sequence). This CDR3 reads CSAQHAASGTYEQYF. CDR3 DNA sequence: TGCAGTGCCCAACACGCGGCTAGCGGGACCTACGAGCAGTACTTC.

As for this clonotype: One end of the junction varies from germline; a read error may be responsible. The gene calls are TRBV4-3 and TRBJ1-1; D not certain. CDR1 is LGHNA and CDR2 is YSLEER in the germline V gene. The CDR3 extends over 16 amino acids. The CDR3 nucleotides are TGCGCCAGCGGCCAAGCCGAGCGGGCCCTGAACACTGAAGCTTTCTTT. This translates into CASGQAERALNTEAFF.

As regards this clonotype: The junction departs from the called germline gene at one end, perhaps through a read error. The chain combines TRBV7-2 with TRBJ1-1; perhaps TRBD1 as D (5 bases). This CDR3 has 14 residues. CDR1 SGHTA and CDR2 FQGNSA come from the germline V gene. The CDR3 here is CASSSGTANTGAFF. The DNA for the CDR3 is TGTGCCAGCAGCTCTGGGACTGCGAACACTGGAGCTTTCTTT.

This clonotype was counted many times. The chain carries TRBV28 and TRBJ2-1, with unresolved D. The CDR3 has 14 residues. V lost 2 bases and J lost 3, with 8 bases in between. Germline values: CDR1 MDHEN, CDR2 SYDVKM. Here the CDR3 DNA reads TGTGCCAGCAGTTTAACCGTGATCTACAATGAGCAGTTCTTC. This sequence encodes CASSLTVIYNEQFF.

This clonotype was observed at least ten times. This chain links TRBV6-1 with TRBJ2-7; D is uncertain. This CDR3 region has 15 residues. CDR1 and CDR2 from the germline V gene are MNHNS and SASEGT. The germline V and J ends were trimmed by 5 bases and 2 bases, with 16 bases remaining between them. The CDR3 DNA sequence: TGTGCCAGCAGTCTCCGGGTCGAGCTGCCCTACGAGCAGTACTTC. This translates into CASSLRVELPYEQYF.

Many counts were recorded for this clonotype. The rearrangement links TRBV7-8 to TRBJ1-5, with D unclear. V was trimmed by 1 base and J by 9 bases, leaving 13 bases between them. The CDR3 has 14 residues. Germline V CDR1 and CDR2: SGHVS, FQNEAQ. The DNA of the CDR3 is TGTGCCAGCAGCTTAGTAGGGAATCAGCTGCCCCAGCATTTT. Translation gives CASSLVGNQLPQHF.

This chain links TRBV4-2 with TRBJ1-1; D remains ambiguous. The CDR3 covers 11 residues. Per the germline V gene, CDR1 is LGHNA and CDR2 is YNFKEQ. Deletions cut 8 bases from V and 8 bases from J, with 12 bases between. The CDR3 nucleotides are TGTGCCAGCTCGCACGGCGGAGAAGCTTTCTTT. Translating gives CASSHGGEAFF.